These 5 T cell receptor beta chains were sequenced from one sample in a study of patients and donors after allogeneic stem cell transplantation. Each CDR3 protein gets one entry after TCRdb re-called the RT-PCR reads with MiXCR. Of about a million distinct CDR3 sequences listed, approximately 18% are singletons. The specimen was blood, either unsorted or a sorted T cell fraction (not recorded which). These receptors were collected from a human donor who was either an allogeneic HSCT recipient or a stem cell or donor lymphocyte infusion donor (not recorded which). It is not recorded whose cells these are; they may come from a transplant donor.

The gene calls are TRBV7-9 and TRBJ2-5; 7 nucleotides line up with TRBD2. This CDR3 contains 16 residues. Germline V gene data show CDR1 as SEHNR and CDR2 as FQNEAQ (reference sequence). V lost 1 base, J lost 3 bases, and 8 bases stayed unmatched. CDR3 in amino acids: CASSLGASGLEETQYF. The CDR3 DNA reads TGTGCCAGCAGCTTAGGGGCTAGCGGACTTGAAGAGACCCAGTACTTC.

Many counts were recorded for this clonotype. J is TRBJ2-7 and V is TRBV27, with D possibly TRBD1 on 6 matching bases. With 5 bases removed from V and 4 bases from J, the gap between germline ends came to 21 bases. The CDR3 has 16 residues. Germline assignment: CDR1 MNHEY and CDR2 SMNVEV (reference sequence). CDR3 residues: CASSTRQADISYEQYF. The CDR3 region has the DNA TGTGCCAGCAGTACCCGACAGGCCGACATATCATACGAGCAGTACTTC.

This clonotype has only a few counts. The chain uses TRBV5-1 and TRBJ1-2; 7 nucleotides agree with TRBD1. After removal of 1 base from V and 6 bases from J, the junction contained 6 bases not matched to a gene. This CDR3 spans 14 amino acids. The germline V gene encodes CDR1 SGHRS and CDR2 YFSETQ. CDR3 coding DNA: TGCGCCAGCAGCTTGAAACTCGGACAGGATGGCTACACCTTC. Protein product: CASSLKLGQDGYTF.

This clonotype was detected only a few times. This chain links TRBV5-6 with TRBJ1-3, with 10 bases identical to TRBD1. After removal of 3 bases from V and 2 bases from J, the junction contained 2 bases not matched to a gene. Germline lookup yields CDR1 SGHDT and CDR2 YYEEEE. The CDR3 totals 15 residues. CDR3 region: CASSWDRGAGNTIYF. The CDR3 nucleotides read TGTGCCAGCAGCTGGGACAGGGGAGCTGGAAACACCATATATTTT.

In its sample, this clonotype was seen a few times. The chain uses TRBV5-1 and TRBJ2-1, with D possibly called TRBD1 or TRBD2 (5 bases each). The germline V and J ends were trimmed by 0 bases and 5 bases, with 9 bases remaining between them. The CDR3 totals 14 residues. CDR1 SGHRS and CDR2 YFSETQ come from the germline V gene. This CDR3 reads CASSLGGRNNEQFF. In nucleotides, the CDR3 is TGCGCCAGCAGCTTGGGGGGGAGAAACAATGAGCAGTTCTTC.